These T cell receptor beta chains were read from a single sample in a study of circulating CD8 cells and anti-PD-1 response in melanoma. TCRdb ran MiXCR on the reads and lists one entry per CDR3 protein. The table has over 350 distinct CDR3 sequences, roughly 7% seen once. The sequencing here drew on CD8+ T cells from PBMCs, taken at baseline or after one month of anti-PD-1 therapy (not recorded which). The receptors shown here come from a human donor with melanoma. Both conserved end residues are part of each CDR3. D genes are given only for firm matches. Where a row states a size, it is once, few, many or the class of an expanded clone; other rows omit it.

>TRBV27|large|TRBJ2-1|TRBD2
TGTGCCAGCACCCCGGGTAGCGGGGCCGGCAATGAGCAGTTCTTC
CASTPGSGAGNEQFF
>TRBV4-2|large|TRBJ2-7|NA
TGTGCCAGCAGCCAGGGGGCTACAGCTTCCTACGAGCAGTACTTC
CASSQGATASYEQYF
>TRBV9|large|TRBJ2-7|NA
TGTGCCAGCAGCGTAGGCGGAGATACCTACGAGCAGTACTTC
CASSVGGDTYEQYF
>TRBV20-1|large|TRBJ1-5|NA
TGCAGTGCTACCGGACAAGGGATCCCCCGAGGCAATCAGCCCCAGCATTTT
CSATGQGIPRGNQPQHF
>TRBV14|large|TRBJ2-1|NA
TGTGCCAGCAGCCGACAGGTTTCCTACAATGAGCAGTTCTTC
CASSRQVSYNEQFF
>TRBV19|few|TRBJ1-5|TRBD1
TGTGCCAGTAGGGTGGGACAGGAAAGCAATCAGCCCCAGCATTTT
CASRVGQESNQPQHF
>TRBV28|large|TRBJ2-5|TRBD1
TGTGCCAGCACCCTACCGGGACAGGGGCAAGAGGCCCAGTACTTC
CASTLPGQGQEAQYF
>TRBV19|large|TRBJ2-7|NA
TGTGCCAGTAGTATCGGCGCCGGCGAGCAGTACTTC
CASSIGAGEQYF
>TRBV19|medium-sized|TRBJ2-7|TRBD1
TGTGCCAGTAGTCCCGGACAGGGGACCTACGAGCAGTACTTC
CASSPGQGTYEQYF
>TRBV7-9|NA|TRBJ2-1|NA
TGTGCCAGCAGCGGGCTACGGGGTAGCTCCTACAATGAGCAGTTCTTC
CASSGLRGSSYNEQFF
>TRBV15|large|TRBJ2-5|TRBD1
TGTGCCACCAGCAGAGAGGGACAGAGGGGTCAAGAGACCCAGTACTTC
CATSREGQRGQETQYF
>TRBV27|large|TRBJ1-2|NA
TGTGCCAGCAGTATGACGGAAGGGAACTATGGCTACACCTTC
CASSMTEGNYGYTF
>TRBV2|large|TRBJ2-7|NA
TGTGCCAGCAAATTTGAGGGTGTGGGCTACGAGCAGTACTTC
CASKFEGVGYEQYF
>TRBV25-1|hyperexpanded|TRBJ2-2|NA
TGTGCCAGCGAACAGGGTATCGGGGAGCTGTTTTTT
CASEQGIGELFF
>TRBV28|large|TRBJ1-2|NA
TGTGCCAGCAGTCCAAACAGTAACTATGGCTACACCTTC
CASSPNSNYGYTF
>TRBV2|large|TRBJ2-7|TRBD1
TGTGCCAGCAGTGACGGGACAGGGAGTACCTACGAGCAGTACTTC
CASSDGTGSTYEQYF
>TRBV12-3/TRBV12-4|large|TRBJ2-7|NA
TGTGCCAGCAGTCCCGGTTTCTCCAAACACTACGAGCAGTACTTC
CASSPGFSKHYEQYF
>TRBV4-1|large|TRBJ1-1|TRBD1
TGCGCCAGCAGCCACCTGACAGGGAGAGCTTTCTTT
CASSHLTGRAFF
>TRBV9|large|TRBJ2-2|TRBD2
TGTGCCAGCAGTGCGGGGGGGCGTCACACCGGGGAGCTGTTTTTT
CASSAGGRHTGELFF
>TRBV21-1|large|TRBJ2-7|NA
TGTGCCAGCAGCAGTGAGGGACGGATCTCCTACGAGCAGTACTTC
CASSSEGRISYEQYF
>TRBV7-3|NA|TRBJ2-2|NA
TGTGCCAGCAGCTTCGCATTACGTGGGGCCCAGAACACCGGGGAGCTGTTTTTT
CASSFALRGAQNTGELFF
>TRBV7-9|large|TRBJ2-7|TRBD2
TGTGCCAGCAGCGGCGCTAGCGGGGGAAACGAGCAGTACTTC
CASSGASGGNEQYF
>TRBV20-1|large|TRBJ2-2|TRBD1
TGCAGTGTCCGGGGACAGGGTGACACCGGGGAGCTGTTTTTT
CSVRGQGDTGELFF
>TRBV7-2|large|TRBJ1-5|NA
TGTGCCAGCAGCACGATCGGACACATTAATCAGCCCCAGCATTTT
CASSTIGHINQPQHF
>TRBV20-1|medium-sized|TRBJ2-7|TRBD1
TGCAGTGCTAGACCTCAGGGGGCTCTGAAATACGAGCAGTACTTC
CSARPQGALKYEQYF
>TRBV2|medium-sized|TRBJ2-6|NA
TGTGCCAGCAGTTTCGTGATTTCTGGGGCCAACGTCCTGACTTTC
CASSFVISGANVLTF
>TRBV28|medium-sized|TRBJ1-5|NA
TGTGCCAGCACTCTTGGAGGACCTCAGCCCCAGCATTTT
CASTLGGPQPQHF
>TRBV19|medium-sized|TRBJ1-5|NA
TGTGCCAGTACTTATAACGGGGGTAGCAATCAGCCCCAGCATTTT
CASTYNGGSNQPQHF
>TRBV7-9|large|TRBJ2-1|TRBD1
TGTGCCAGCAGCTCAGGACAGGGGGCCTGGAATGAGCAGTTCTTC
CASSSGQGAWNEQFF
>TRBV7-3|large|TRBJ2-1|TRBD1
TGTGCCAGCAGCTTCGGGACAGGCCTTTCCAATGAGCAGTTCTTC
CASSFGTGLSNEQFF
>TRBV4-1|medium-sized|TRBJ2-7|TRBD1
TGCGCCAGCAGACAACTCGGGACAGGGGGCTCCTACGAGCAGTACTTC
CASRQLGTGGSYEQYF
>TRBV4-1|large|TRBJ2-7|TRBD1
TGCGCCAGCAGCCTTGAATACAGGGGAAGTACCTACGAGCAGTACTTC
CASSLEYRGSTYEQYF
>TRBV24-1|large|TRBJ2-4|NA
TGTGCCACCGCGGACAGCAACGAAAACATTCAGTACTTC
CATADSNENIQYF
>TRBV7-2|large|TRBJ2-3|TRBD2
TGTGCCAGCAGCCCCGGACTAGCGGGGGGCCCAAGGACAGATACGCAGTATTTT
CASSPGLAGGPRTDTQYF
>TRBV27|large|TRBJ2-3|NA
TGTGCCAGCAGTTTTGAGTTAGAAAGCACAGATACGCAGTATTTT
CASSFELESTDTQYF
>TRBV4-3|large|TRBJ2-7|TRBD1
TGCGCCAGCAGCCACCACAGGGGACCCACCTACGAGCAGTACTTC
CASSHHRGPTYEQYF
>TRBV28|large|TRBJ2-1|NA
TGTGCCAGCAGTTTGGGGGAGAGGATTTACAATGAGCAGTTCTTC
CASSLGERIYNEQFF
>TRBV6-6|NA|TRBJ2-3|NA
TGTGCCAGCAGTTACGTGCAAGGGGCGGGTACGCAGTATTTT
CASSYVQGAGTQYF
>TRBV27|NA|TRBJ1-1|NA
TGTGCCAGCAGCCATCTTGGGGGCCCGAACACTGAAGCTTTCTTT
CASSHLGGPNTEAFF
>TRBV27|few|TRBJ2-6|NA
TGTGCCAGCAGTTTATCGCGTGGGGGAACCGGGGCCAACGTCCTGACTTTC
CASSLSRGGTGANVLTF
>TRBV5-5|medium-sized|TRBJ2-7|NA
TGTGCCAGCAGCTTGGAAGTGTCAGGGACCCACGAGCAGTACTTC
CASSLEVSGTHEQYF
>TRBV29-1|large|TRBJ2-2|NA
TGCAGCGTTACCGGAGGCGCGAACACCGGGGAGCTGTTTTTT
CSVTGGANTGELFF
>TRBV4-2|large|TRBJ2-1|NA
TGTGCCAGCAGCCAAGACCTCCCGAGCTCCTACAATGAGCAGTTCTTC
CASSQDLPSSYNEQFF
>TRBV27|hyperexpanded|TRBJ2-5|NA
TGTGCCAGCAGTTTAGGGGGAGGAAAGACCCAGTACTTC
CASSLGGGKTQYF
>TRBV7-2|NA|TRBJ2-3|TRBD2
TGTGCCAGCAGCCTAGTTAGCGGGCTCACAGATACGCAGTATTTT
CASSLVSGLTDTQYF
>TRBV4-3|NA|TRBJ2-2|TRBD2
TGCGCCAGCAGCCAAGATTTGACCAGCGGGGGGATCAACACCGGGGAGCTGTTTTTT
CASSQDLTSGGINTGELFF
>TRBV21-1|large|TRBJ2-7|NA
TGTGCCAGCAGCAAATTGACATACATTGGCTACGAGCAGTACTTC
CASSKLTYIGYEQYF
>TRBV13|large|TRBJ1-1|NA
TGTGCCAGCAGCGTAGGCGGGGGGACTGAAGCTTTCTTT
CASSVGGGTEAFF
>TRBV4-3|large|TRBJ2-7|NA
TGCGCCAGCAGCCAAGGCGTAGGGGAGCCCTCCTACGAGCAGTACTTC
CASSQGVGEPSYEQYF
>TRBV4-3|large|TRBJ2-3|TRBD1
TGCGCCAGCAGCCCTGACAGGGGGCGCACAGATACGCAGTATTTT
CASSPDRGRTDTQYF
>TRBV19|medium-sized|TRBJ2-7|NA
TGTGCCAGTACCGAATCTACGGGCATCTCCTACGAGCAGTACTTC
CASTESTGISYEQYF
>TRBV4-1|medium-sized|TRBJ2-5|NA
TGCGCCAGCAGCCGACGACTGGAAGAGACCCAGTACTTC
CASSRRLEETQYF